This T cell receptor beta chain appears in the sequencing data of a study of cytomegalovirus exposure and HLA in healthy donors. For the study at large: The use of the same platform for the approximately 110 validation repertoires and the roughly 700 first-cohort repertoires was reported by a later analysis.

This clone was counted once. The CDR3 runs to 15 residues. V lost 4 bases and J lost 6; bases outside the gene matches: 7. Looked up from germline, CDR1 is ENHRY and CDR2 is SYGVKD. Here immunoSEQ multiplex PCR was the method, and the copy in TCRdb shows in-frame clones only, minus some. The sample contains about 82,000 clones, 93% of which appear only once. V and J are TRBV10-3 and TRBJ1-4, with TRBD1 identical over 8 bases. The sequenced sample consisted of PBMCs. The sequence was collected from a man between 18 and 29 years old in good health and CMV-seronegative. The CDR3 reads CAISAGTGLYEKLFF. Here the CDR3 DNA reads TGTGCCATCAGTGCGGGGACAGGACTTTATGAAAAACTGTTTTTT.